A few counts support the clone carrying this T cell receptor beta chain. TCRdb passed the reads through MiXCR, listing each CDR3 protein once. The sample has hundreds of thousands of distinct CDR3 sequences, roughly 35% seen once. This sample was taken from a study of T cell repertoires in cytomegalovirus infection. Germline loops: CDR1 SGHTA, CDR2 FQGNSA. CDR3 length: 14 amino acids. Trimming cost V 3 bases and J 3 bases, with 6 bases left between them. The chain recombines TRBV7-2 with TRBJ2-6; a weak D match, TRBD2 (5 bases). Sample: PBMCs. This sequence was found in a human donor in good health (CMV status not recorded). Some clones in this sample may be carry-over from other donors' samples. The CDR3 reads CASSFRDGANVLTF. DNA for the CDR3: TGTGCCAGCAGCTTCCGGGATGGGGCCAACGTCCTGACTTTC.